These 16 T cell receptor beta chains originate from one sample sequenced in a study of T cell responses to AZD1222 COVID-19 vaccine. Measured with immunoSEQ multiplex PCR; TCRdb has only the in-frame clones, and not every one. The sample yields 120,000 or so clones, approximately 90% seen once. The sample was peripheral blood, taken on day 0 of MenACWY control vaccination. All receptors derive from an adult in good health.

The chain has TRBV13 and TRBJ2-5; D not resolved. The germline CDR1 and CDR2 sequences are PRHDT and FYEKMQ (reference sequence). This CDR3 has 12 residues. V gave up 5 bases and J gave up 5 bases, with 9 bases separating them. The CDR3 coding sequence is TGTGCCAGCAGCCCACACGGGGAGACCCAGTACTTC. Its translation: CASSPHGETQYF.

The chain is built from TRBV7-8 and TRBJ1-5; D gene unclear. V dropped 1 base and J dropped 10 bases, with 11 bases sitting between them. The CDR3 runs to 13 residues. CDR1 and CDR2 from the germline V gene are SGHVS and FQNEAQ. The CDR3 here is CASSLVPAGPQHF. The DNA of the CDR3 is TGTGCCAGCAGCTTAGTCCCGGCAGGACCCCAGCATTTT.

The V and J genes are TRBV29-1 and TRBJ2-2, with D possibly matching TRBD1 (6 bases). The CDR3 extends over 14 amino acids. V shed 7 bases and J shed 5 bases, with 17 bases lying between them. The germline gives CDR1 SQVTM, CDR2 ANQGSEA. CDR3 in DNA: TGCAGCGCCAAATCGGACAGTCAAACCGGGGAGCTGTTTTTT. It specifies CSAKSDSQTGELFF.

The V call is TRBV19, the J call TRBJ2-7, with D perhaps TRBD2 (5 bases). Germline-derived CDR1 and CDR2 are LNHDA and SQIVND (reference sequence). V was trimmed by 6 bases and J by 2 bases, leaving 17 bases between them. The CDR3 is 15 residues long. The CDR3 DNA is TGTGCCAGTAGCGAATCATCGGCGGGCGCCTACGAGCAGTACTTC. It yields the protein CASSESSAGAYEQYF. Drawing the rest from reference TRBV19 and TRBJ2-7, the complete variable domain is DGGITQSPKYLFRKEGQNVTLSCEQNLNHDAMYWYRQDPGQGLRLIYYSQIVNDFQKGDIAEGYSVSREKKESFPLTVTSAQKNPTAFYLCASSESSAGAYEQYFGPGTRLTVT.

V gene TRBV30 combines with J gene TRBJ1-1, with 7 bases fitting TRBD1. Germline V lookup: CDR1 GTSNPN, CDR2 SVGIG (reference sequence). The ends lost 5 bases at V and 0 bases at J; junction bases unmatched: 3. The CDR3 is made up of 13 amino acids. CDR3 DNA: TGTGCCTGGGGCGGACAGGTGAACACTGAAGCTTTCTTT. Translated, it gives CAWGGQVNTEAFF. The entire variable domain, with the rest obtained from reference TRBV30 and TRBJ1-1, is as follows: SQTIHQWPATLVQPVGSPLSLECTVEGTSNPNLYWYRQAAGRGLQLLFYSVGIGQISSEVPQNLSASRPQDRQFILSSKKLLLSDSGFYLCAWGGQVNTEAFFGQGTRLTVV.

This rearrangement joins TRBV28 to TRBJ2-7; D is unresolved. V was pared by 3 bases and J by 0 bases, with 15 bases between. Germline V gives CDR1 MDHEN, CDR2 SYDVKM. The CDR3 is made up of 16 amino acids. Written as DNA, the CDR3 is TGTGCCAGCAGTTTGAACTTTTGGCAGCGCTCCTACGAGCAGTACTTC. Translation: CASSLNFWQRSYEQYF.

The J gene is TRBJ2-6, the V gene TRBV28; 14 nucleotides line up with TRBD2. CDR1 and CDR2 (germline): MDHEN, SYDVKM. V lost 4 bases and J lost 12; bases outside the gene matches: 11. The CDR3 extends over 17 amino acids. The CDR3 DNA reads as TGTGCCAGCAGTTCCGGAGCGGGACTAGCGGGAGATGGCGTCCTGACTTTC. Protein product: CASSSGAGLAGDGVLTF.

The V and J genes are TRBV28 and TRBJ1-2; no clear D. This CDR3 contains 15 residues. Per germline, CDR1 MDHEN and CDR2 SYDVKM. V was trimmed by 2 bases and J by 4 bases, leaving 14 bases between them. In nucleotides, the CDR3 is TGTGCCAGCAGTTTAGTCACGGACCTTGCCTATGGCTACACCTTC. It yields the protein CASSLVTDLAYGYTF.

The gene calls are TRBV5-4 and TRBJ2-3; 12 nucleotides line up with TRBD2. V gave up 4 bases and J gave up 4 bases; unmatched junction bases: 10. Germline lookup yields CDR1 SGHNT and CDR2 YYREEE (reference sequence). The CDR3 runs to 17 residues. DNA for the CDR3: TGTGCCAGCAGCGAGAGACTAGCGGGAGCCTCGGCAGATACGCAGTATTTT. Translating gives CASSERLAGASADTQYF.

V and J are TRBV12-2 and TRBJ2-7; the table's D call of TRBD2 was not tested on the DNA. TRBV12-2 is annotated as a pseudogene. There are 18 residues in the CDR3. Here the CDR3 DNA reads TGTGCAAGTCGCTTAGCGGCACTAGCGGGAAAAAAGGCCTACGAGCAGTACTTC. This translates into CASRLAALAGKKAYEQYF.

V and J are TRBV11-2 and TRBJ1-3, with D possibly TRBD1 on 6 matching bases. The CDR3 extends over 15 amino acids. Germline-derived CDR1 and CDR2 are SGHAT and FQNNGV. Trimming left V 0 bases short and J 7 bases short, with 13 bases between. The CDR3 here is CASSLEGAGSNTIYF. The CDR3 DNA is TGTGCCAGCAGCTTAGAGGGGGCAGGATCTAACACCATATATTTT.

This clone was detected only a few times. This chain connects TRBV7-8 to TRBJ1-2, with D possibly TRBD1 on 5 matching bases. The CDR3 runs to 14 residues. Germline loops: CDR1 SGHVS, CDR2 FQNEAQ. V was clipped by 5 bases and J by 4 bases, with 14 bases between them. The DNA for the CDR3 is TGTGCCAGCAGCCCAAGGGACGGTGGCTATGGCTACACCTTC. It is translated as CASSPRDGGYGYTF.

V and J are TRBV27 and TRBJ1-2, with TRBD1 matching 11 bases. Germline CDR1 and CDR2: MNHEY and SMNVEV (reference sequence). Unmatched junction bases numbered 6, after V lost 6 bases and J lost 3 bases. This CDR3 spans 15 amino acids. The CDR3 DNA follows: TGTGCCAGCAGGCCCGGGACAGGGGGGTACTATGGCTACACCTTC. This gives the protein CASRPGTGGYYGYTF.

The chain employs TRBV6-5 and TRBJ1-2; 8 bases agree with TRBD1. Germline V CDR1 and CDR2: MNHEY, SVGAGI. V lost 5 bases, J lost 7 bases, and 6 bases stayed unmatched. The length of the CDR3 is 13 residues. The CDR3 sequence: CASSPGTGGGYTF. CDR3 nucleotide sequence: TGTGCCAGCAGTCCTGGGACAGGTGGTGGCTACACCTTC.

The chain joins TRBV29-1 to TRBJ1-1; 7 bases align to TRBD1. In germline, CDR1 is SQVTM, CDR2 ANQGSEA. Losses at the gene ends were 5 bases for V and 5 bases for J; bases not matched to a gene: 8. There are 13 residues in the CDR3. CDR3 in amino acids: CSVLRQGGTEAFF. The DNA for the CDR3 is TGCAGCGTTCTCAGACAGGGAGGGACTGAAGCTTTCTTT.

This clone was detected once. The genes are TRBV28 and TRBJ2-2, with D perhaps matching TRBD2 (7 bases). The CDR3 runs to 14 residues. Trimming shortened V by 3 bases and J by 5 bases, and 10 bases separated the two germline ends. Germline-derived CDR1 and CDR2 are MDHEN and SYDVKM. CDR3 nucleotides: TGTGCCAGCAGTTTCCGGGGGGCGACCGGGGAGCTGTTTTTT. The encoded protein is CASSFRGATGELFF.